Included here is one TCR beta chain sequence, with context. Per germline, CDR1 MNHEY and CDR2 SMNVEV (reference sequence). Trimming pared 7 bases from V and 8 bases from J, leaving 12 bases between. This CDR3 spans 13 amino acids. The entry originates in a study of early T cells in non-severe SARS-CoV-2 infection. Overall study context: RNA in bulk from unsorted whole blood was sequenced, and chains were unpaired.

TCRdb used MiXCR to reprocess the 5' RACE reads, holding one entry per CDR3 protein. Among tens of thousands of distinct CDR3 sequences listed, about 10% were seen once. Source: whole blood, taken at baseline. The receptor was derived from an adult who was a healthcare worker with PCR-confirmed SARS-CoV-2 infection or an uninfected control (not recorded which). The gene calls are TRBV27 and TRBJ1-6; D may be TRBD1 (5 bases). CDR3 amino acids: CASMTQGYSPLHF. The CDR3 DNA is TGTGCCAGCATGACCCAGGGTTATTCACCCCTCCACTTT.